This TCR beta chain is drawn from a study of T cell responses to AZD1222 COVID-19 vaccine. General study points: Dominant at 160-218 and 743-854, vaccine-associated CD4 TCRs also spanned spike.

The table lists this clone with many counts. Its specificity is unknown. This CDR3 spans 15 amino acids. V was trimmed by 1 base and J by 6 bases, leaving 10 bases between them. Germline V lookup: CDR1 SGHTA, CDR2 FQGNSA. TCRdb keeps only in-frame clones here, not all; method: immunoSEQ multiplex PCR. This sample yields about 140,000 clones, of which 70% to 90% are seen a single time; about 3% belongs to the top ten. The specimen comprised peripheral blood, sampled on day 0 of AZD1222 vaccination. The receptor was isolated from an adult in good health. The chain employs TRBV7-2 and TRBJ1-6, with TRBD1 as a possible D gene (6 bases). CDR3 protein: CASSLGTALNSPLHF. The CDR3 coding sequence is TGTGCCAGCAGCTTAGGGACAGCCCTTAATTCACCCCTCCACTTT.